This T cell receptor beta chain was recorded in a study of blood T cell repertoires in COVID-19. Study-wide context: Whether acute or convalescent, the COVID-19 samples came from the United States, Italy and Spain. The analysed material was cDNA or gDNA that came from T cells, B-cell-depleted T cells, or PBMCs.

The germline V gene has CDR1 MGHRA and CDR2 YSYEKL. The CDR3 is 15 amino acids. V dropped 0 bases and J dropped 5; count of bases not matched to a gene: 7. Original methodology: How many nucleated cells were present was estimated from reference gene primer amplification. The repertoire was sequenced with immunoSEQ multiplex PCR; TCRdb's copy has only in-frame clones and lacks some. V, J and clone size reflect that table, while D and trimming were determined from the DNA. This sample has 300,000 to 350,000 clones; roughly 87% occur once, and the top ten carry less than 2.5%. The sequence was obtained from a man between 18 and 29 years old with active or convalescent COVID-19. Sequenced sample: peripheral blood. The rearrangement uses TRBV4-1 and TRBJ2-7; 7 nucleotides align to TRBD1. The CDR3 bases are TGCGCCAGCAGCCAAGATAGGGCTACAGGGGACGAGCAGTACTTC. It encodes CASSQDRATGDEQYF.